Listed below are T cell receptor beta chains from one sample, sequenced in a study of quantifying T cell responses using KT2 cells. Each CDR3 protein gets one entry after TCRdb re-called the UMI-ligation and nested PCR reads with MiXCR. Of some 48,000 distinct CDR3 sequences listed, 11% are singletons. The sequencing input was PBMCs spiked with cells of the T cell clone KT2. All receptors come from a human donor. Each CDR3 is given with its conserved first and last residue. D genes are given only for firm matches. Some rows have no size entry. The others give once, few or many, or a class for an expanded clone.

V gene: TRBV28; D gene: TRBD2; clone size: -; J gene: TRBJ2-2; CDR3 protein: CASSEAGANTGELFF; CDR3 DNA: TGTGCCAGCAGTGAAGCGGGGGCGAACACCGGGGAGCTGTTTTTT
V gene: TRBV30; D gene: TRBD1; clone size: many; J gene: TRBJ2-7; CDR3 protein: CAWSFNRGDYEQYF; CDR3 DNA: TGTGCCTGGAGCTTTAACAGGGGGGACTACGAGCAGTACTTC
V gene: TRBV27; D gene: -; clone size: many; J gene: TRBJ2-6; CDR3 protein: CASSYFSGANVLTF; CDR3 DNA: TGTGCCAGCAGTTACTTCTCTGGGGCCAACGTCCTGACTTTC
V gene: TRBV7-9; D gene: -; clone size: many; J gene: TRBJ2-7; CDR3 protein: CASSLWYEQYF; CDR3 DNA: TGTGCCAGCAGCTTATGGTACGAGCAGTACTTC
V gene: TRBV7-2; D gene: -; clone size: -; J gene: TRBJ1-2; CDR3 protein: CASSLAGSGGYTF; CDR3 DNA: TGTGCCAGCAGCTTAGCAGGGTCTGGTGGCTACACCTTC
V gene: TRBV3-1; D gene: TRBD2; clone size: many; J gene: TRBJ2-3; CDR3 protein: CASSQVSGGGDTQYF; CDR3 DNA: TGTGCCAGCAGCCAAGTTAGCGGGGGGGGAGATACGCAGTATTTT
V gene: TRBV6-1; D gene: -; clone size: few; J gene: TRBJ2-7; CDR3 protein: CASREIYEQYF; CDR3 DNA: TGTGCCAGCAGGGAAATTTACGAGCAGTACTTC
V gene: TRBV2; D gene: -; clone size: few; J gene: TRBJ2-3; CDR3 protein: CASSGGRYTQYF; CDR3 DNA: TGTGCCAGCAGTGGGGGGCGGTATACGCAGTATTTT
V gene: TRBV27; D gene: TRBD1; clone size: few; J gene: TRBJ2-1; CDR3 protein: CASSLSRGLGNEQFF; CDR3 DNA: TGTGCCAGCAGTTTATCAAGGGGGCTGGGCAATGAGCAGTTCTTC
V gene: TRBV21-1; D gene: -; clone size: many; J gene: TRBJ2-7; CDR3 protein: CASSNYEQYF; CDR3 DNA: TGTGCCAGCAGCAACTACGAGCAGTACTTC
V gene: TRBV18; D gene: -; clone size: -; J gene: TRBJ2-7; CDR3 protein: CASLPQSGSSYEQYF; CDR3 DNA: TGTGCCAGCTTACCACAGTCAGGGAGCTCCTACGAGCAGTACTTC
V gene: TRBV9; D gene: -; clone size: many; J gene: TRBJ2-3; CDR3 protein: CASSVEPLWDTQYF; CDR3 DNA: TGTGCCAGCAGCGTAGAGCCCCTCTGGGATACGCAGTATTTT
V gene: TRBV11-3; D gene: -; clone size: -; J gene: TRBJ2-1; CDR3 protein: CASGLAQSNEQFF; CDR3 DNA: TGTGCCAGCGGTCTCGCGCAGTCCAATGAGCAGTTCTTC
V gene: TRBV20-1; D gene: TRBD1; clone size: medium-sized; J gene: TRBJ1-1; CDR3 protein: CSATTETGPNTEAFF; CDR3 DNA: TGCAGTGCTACAACAGAGACAGGGCCTAACACTGAAGCTTTCTTT
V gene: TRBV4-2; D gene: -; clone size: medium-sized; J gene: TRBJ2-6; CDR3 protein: CASSQAEGSGANVLTF; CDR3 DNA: TGTGCCAGCAGCCAAGCAGAGGGTTCTGGGGCCAACGTCCTGACTTTC
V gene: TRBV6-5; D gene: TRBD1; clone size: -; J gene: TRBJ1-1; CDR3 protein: CASSYGTGFAEAFF; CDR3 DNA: TGTGCCAGCAGTTACGGGACAGGGTTCGCTGAAGCTTTCTTT
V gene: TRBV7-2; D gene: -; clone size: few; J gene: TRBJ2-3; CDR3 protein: CASSTHALGTQYF; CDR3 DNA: TGTGCCAGCAGCACCCACGCTCTTGGTACGCAGTATTTT
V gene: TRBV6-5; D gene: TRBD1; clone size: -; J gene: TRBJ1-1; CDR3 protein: CASSSGTGENTEAFF; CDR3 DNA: TGTGCCAGCAGTTCCGGGACAGGGGAGAACACTGAAGCTTTCTTT
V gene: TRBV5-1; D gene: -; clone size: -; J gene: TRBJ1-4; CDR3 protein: CASSLTATNEKLFF; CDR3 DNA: TGCGCCAGCAGCTTGACAGCAACTAATGAAAAACTGTTTTTT
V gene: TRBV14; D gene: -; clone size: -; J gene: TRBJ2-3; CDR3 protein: CASSQERRRAQYF; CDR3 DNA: TGTGCCAGCAGCCAAGAACGACGTAGGGCGCAGTATTTT
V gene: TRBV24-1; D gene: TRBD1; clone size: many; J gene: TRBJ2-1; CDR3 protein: CATQATRTGGYNEQFF; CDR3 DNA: TGTGCCACCCAGGCAACCAGGACAGGGGGATACAATGAGCAGTTCTTC
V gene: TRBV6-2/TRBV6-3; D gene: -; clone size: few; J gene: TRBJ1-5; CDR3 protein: CASSKGRVSNQPQHF; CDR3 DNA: TGTGCCAGCAGTAAAGGACGGGTTAGCAATCAGCCCCAGCATTTT
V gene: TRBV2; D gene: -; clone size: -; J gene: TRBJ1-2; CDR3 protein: CASSGTLDSGEGYTF; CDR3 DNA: TGTGCCAGCAGTGGGACGCTTGACAGCGGAGAGGGCTACACCTTC
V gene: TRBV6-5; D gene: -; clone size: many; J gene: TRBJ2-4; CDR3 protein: CASSQDRAKNIQYF; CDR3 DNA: TGTGCCAGCAGTCAAGACAGGGCCAAAAACATTCAGTACTTC
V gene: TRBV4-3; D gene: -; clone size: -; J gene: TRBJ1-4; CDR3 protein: CASSPRLGEKLFF; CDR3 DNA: TGCGCCAGCAGCCCCCGACTCGGAGAAAAACTGTTTTTT
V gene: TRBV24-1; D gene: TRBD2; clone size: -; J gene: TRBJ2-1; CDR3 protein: CATHAGTSGHNEQFF; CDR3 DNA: TGTGCCACTCATGCCGGGACTAGCGGTCACAATGAGCAGTTCTTC
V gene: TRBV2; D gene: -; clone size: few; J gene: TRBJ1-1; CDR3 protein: CASREAPQYLLPEAFF; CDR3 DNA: TGTGCCAGCAGGGAAGCCCCACAGTATCTTCTGCCTGAAGCTTTCTTT
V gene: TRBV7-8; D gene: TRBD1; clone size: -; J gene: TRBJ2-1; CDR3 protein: CASSKQPGTGPFF; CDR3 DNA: TGTGCCAGCAGCAAACAACCAGGGACAGGACCGTTCTTC
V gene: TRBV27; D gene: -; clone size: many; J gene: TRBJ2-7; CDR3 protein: CASSLSWGTYEQYF; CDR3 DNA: TGTGCCAGCAGTTTATCTTGGGGAACCTACGAGCAGTACTTC
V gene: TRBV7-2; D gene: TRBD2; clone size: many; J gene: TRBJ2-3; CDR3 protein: CASSFPTSDPIDTQYF; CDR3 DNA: TGTGCCAGCAGCTTTCCGACTAGCGACCCTATAGATACGCAGTATTTT
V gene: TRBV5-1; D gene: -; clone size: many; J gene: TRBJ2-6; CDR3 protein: CASSAQNSGANVLTF; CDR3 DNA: TGCGCCAGCAGCGCACAAAACTCTGGGGCCAACGTCCTGACTTTC
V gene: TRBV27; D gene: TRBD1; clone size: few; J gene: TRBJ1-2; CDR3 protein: CASRGQADNYGYTF; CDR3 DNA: TGTGCCAGCAGAGGACAGGCCGATAACTATGGCTACACCTTC
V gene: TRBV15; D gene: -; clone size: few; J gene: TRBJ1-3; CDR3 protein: CATSGSGAGSSGNTIYF; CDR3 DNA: TGTGCCACCAGCGGGTCAGGGGCTGGGAGCTCTGGAAACACCATATATTTT
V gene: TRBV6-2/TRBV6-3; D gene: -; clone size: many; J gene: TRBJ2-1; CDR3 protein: CACSRDSYNEQFF; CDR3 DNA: TGTGCCTGCTCCCGGGACTCTTACAATGAGCAGTTCTTC
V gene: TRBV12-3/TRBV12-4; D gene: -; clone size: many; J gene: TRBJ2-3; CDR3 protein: CASSYPPRGYTDTQYF; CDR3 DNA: TGTGCCAGCAGTTACCCCCCGCGGGGATACACAGATACGCAGTATTTT
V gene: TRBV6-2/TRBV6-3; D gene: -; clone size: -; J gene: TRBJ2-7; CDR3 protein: CASSYSLGLTAYEQYF; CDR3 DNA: TGTGCCAGCAGTTACTCTCTAGGACTAACAGCCTACGAGCAGTACTTC
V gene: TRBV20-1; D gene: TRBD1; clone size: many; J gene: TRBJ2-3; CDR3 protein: CSARDGGQGAADTQYF; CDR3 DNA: TGCAGTGCTAGGGATGGGGGACAGGGGGCCGCAGATACGCAGTATTTT
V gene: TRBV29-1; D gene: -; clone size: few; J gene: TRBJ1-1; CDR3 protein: CSVDTREAFF; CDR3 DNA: TGCAGCGTTGATACCAGGGAAGCTTTCTTT
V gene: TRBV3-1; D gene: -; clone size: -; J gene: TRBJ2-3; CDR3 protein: CASSQDSGTDTQYF; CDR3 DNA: TGTGCCAGCAGCCAAGATTCCGGAACAGATACGCAGTATTTT
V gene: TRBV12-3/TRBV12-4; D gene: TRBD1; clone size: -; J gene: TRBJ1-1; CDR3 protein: CASKGQGARMLNTEAFF; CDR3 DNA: TGTGCCAGCAAGGGACAGGGGGCCCGCATGTTGAACACTGAAGCTTTCTTT